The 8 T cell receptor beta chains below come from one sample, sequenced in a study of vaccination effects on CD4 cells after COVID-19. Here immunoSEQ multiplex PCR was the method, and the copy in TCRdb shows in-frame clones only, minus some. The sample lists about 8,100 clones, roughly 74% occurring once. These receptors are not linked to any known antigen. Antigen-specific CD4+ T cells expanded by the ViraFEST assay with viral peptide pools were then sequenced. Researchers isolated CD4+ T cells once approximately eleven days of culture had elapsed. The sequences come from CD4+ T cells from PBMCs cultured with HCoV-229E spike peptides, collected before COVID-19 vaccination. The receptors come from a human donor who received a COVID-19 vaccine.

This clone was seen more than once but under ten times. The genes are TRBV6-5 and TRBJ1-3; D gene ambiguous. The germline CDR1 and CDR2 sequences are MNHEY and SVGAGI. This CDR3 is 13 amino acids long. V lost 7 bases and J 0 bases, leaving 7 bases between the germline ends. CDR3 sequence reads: CASTQSSGNTIYF. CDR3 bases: TGTGCCAGCACTCAAAGCTCTGGAAACACCATATATTTT.

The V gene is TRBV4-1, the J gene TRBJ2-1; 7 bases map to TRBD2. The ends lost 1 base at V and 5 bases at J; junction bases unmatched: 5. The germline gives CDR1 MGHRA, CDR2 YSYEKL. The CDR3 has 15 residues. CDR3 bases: TGCGCCAGCAGCCAAGCTAGCGGCCCTAACAATGAGCAGTTCTTC. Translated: CASSQASGPNNEQFF.

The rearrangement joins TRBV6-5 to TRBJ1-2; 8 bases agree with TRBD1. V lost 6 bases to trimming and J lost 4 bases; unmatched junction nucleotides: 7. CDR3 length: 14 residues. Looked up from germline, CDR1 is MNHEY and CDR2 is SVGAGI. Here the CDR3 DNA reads TGTGCCAGCAGGCTCGGACAGGGCGTCTATGGCTACACCTTC. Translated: CASRLGQGVYGYTF.

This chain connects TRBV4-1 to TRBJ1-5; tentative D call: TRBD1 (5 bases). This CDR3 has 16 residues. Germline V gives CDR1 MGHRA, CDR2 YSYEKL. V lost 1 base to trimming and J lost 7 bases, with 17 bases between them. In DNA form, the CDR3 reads TGCGCCAGCAGCCAAGGGGGGATGGGGGTGGTGCAGCCCCAGCATTTT. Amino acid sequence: CASSQGGMGVVQPQHF.

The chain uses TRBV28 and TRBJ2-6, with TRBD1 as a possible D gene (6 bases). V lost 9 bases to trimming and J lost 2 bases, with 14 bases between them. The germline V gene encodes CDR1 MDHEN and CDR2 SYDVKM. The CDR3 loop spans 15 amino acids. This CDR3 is CASQGRSAGANVLTF. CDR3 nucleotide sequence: TGTGCCAGTCAGGGGAGATCGGCTGGGGCCAACGTCCTGACTTTC.

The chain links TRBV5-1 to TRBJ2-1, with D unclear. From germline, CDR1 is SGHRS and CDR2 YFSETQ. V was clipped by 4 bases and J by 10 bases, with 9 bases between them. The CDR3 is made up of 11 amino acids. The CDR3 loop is CASSLDLEQFF. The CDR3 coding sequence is TGCGCCAGCAGCCTGGATTTGGAGCAGTTCTTC.

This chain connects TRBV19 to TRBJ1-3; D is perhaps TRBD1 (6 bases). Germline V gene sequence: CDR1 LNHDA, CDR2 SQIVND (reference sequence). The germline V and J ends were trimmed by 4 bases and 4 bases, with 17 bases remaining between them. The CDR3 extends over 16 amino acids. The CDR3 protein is CASSNLLSGTGNTIYF. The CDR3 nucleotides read TGTGCCAGTAGTAATCTTCTGTCCGGGACAGGAAACACCATATATTTT.

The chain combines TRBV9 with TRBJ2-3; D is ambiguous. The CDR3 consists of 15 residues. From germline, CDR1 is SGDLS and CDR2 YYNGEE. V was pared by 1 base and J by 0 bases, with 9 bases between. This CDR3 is CASSVQTHSTDTQYF. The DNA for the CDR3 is TGTGCCAGCAGCGTACAAACCCATAGCACAGATACGCAGTATTTT. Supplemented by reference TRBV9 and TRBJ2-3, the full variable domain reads DSGVTQTPKHLITATGQRVTLRCSPRSGDLSVYWYQQSLDQGLQFLIQYYNGEERAKGNILERFSAQQFPDLHSELNLSSLELGDSALYFCASSVQTHSTDTQYFGPGTRLTVL.